The sequence of this TCR beta chain was determined in a study of Ad26.COV2.S vaccination and SARS-CoV-2 variants. In the study overall: By the intramuscular route, Ad26.COV2.S was given once, or twice 56 days apart.

Treatment here: some 19 received Ad26.COV2.S at low or high dose, single or two shots; about five received placebo; per-sample allocation not given. Samples came from day 63 after the first vaccine or placebo injection. Looked up from germline, CDR1 is SGHRS and CDR2 is YFSETQ. The V and J ends lost 2 bases and 0 bases respectively, with 6 bases between them. The CDR3 is made up of 15 amino acids. TCRdb's table, derived via immunoSEQ multiplex PCR, lists solely in-frame clones and lacks some. The sample holds some 290,000 clones, about 86% seen once. The chain links TRBV5-1 to TRBJ2-6; tentative D call: TRBD2 (5 bases). The TCR was taken from a person aged 18 to 59 who received the Ad26.COV2.S COVID-19 vaccine or a placebo. This sample comprised peripheral blood, obtained in a trial of Ad26.COV2.S vaccine versus placebo. The CDR3 region is CASSFGVSGANVLTF. Here the CDR3 DNA reads TGCGCCAGCAGCTTCGGGGTCTCTGGGGCCAACGTCCTGACTTTC. The full variable domain, its missing parts supplied by reference TRBV5-1 and TRBJ2-6, is KAGVTQTPRYLIKTRGQQVTLSCSPISGHRSVSWYQQTPGQGLQFLFEYFSETQRNKGNFPGRFSGRQFSNSRSEMNVSTLELGDSALYLCASSFGVSGANVLTFGAGSRLTVL.